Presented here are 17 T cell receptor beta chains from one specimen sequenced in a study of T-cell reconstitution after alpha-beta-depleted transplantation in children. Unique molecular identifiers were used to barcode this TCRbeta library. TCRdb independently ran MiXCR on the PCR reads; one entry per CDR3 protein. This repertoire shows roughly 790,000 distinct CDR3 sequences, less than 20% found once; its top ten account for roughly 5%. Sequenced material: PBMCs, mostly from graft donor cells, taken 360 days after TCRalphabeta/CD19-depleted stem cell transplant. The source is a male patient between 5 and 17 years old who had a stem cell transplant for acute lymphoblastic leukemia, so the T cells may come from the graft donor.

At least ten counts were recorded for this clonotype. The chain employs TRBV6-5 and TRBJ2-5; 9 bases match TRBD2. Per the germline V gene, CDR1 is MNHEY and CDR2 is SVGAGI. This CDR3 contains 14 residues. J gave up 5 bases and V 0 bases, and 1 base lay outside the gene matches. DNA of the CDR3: TGTGCCAGCAGTTACTCCGCGGGAGGGGAGACCCAGTACTTC. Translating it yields CASSYSAGGETQYF.

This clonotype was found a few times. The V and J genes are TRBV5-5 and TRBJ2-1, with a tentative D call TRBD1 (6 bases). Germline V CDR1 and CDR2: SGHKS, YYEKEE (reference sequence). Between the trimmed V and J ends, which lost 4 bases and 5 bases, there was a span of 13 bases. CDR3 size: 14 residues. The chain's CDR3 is CASSNPPGDNEQFF. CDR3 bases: TGTGCCAGCAGCAACCCCCCAGGGGACAATGAGCAGTTCTTC.

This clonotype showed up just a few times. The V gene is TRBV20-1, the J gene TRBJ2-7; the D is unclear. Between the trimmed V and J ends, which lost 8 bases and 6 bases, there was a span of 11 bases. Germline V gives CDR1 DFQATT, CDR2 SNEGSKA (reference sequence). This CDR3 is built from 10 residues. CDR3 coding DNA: TGCAGTCTTCGAAAGGGCGAGCAGTACTTC. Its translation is CSLRKGEQYF.

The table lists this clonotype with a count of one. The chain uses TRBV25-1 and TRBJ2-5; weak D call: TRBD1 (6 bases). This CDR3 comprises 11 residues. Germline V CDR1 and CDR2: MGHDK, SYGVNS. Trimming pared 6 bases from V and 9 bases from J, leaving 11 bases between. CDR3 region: CASRGASSQYF. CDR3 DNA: TGTGCCAGCAGGGGGGCCTCGTCCCAGTACTTC.

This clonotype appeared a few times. The CDR3 DNA follows: TGTGCCAGCAGCTCCACTAGATCGTCCACCTACAATGAGCAGTTCTTC. It specifies CASSSTRSSTYNEQFF. V is TRBV6-2 or TRBV6-3 and J is TRBJ2-1; possible D gene TRBD2, 5 bases. CDR1 and CDR2 from the germline V gene are MNHEY and SVGEGT. Trimming removed 6 bases from V and 2 bases from J, with 17 bases in between. The CDR3 consists of 16 residues.

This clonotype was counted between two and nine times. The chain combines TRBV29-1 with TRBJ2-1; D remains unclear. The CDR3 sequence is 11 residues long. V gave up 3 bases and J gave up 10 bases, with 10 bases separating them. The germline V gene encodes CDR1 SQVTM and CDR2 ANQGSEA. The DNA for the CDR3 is TGCAGCGTTGATTCGACCAGAGAGCAGTTCTTC. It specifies CSVDSTREQFF.

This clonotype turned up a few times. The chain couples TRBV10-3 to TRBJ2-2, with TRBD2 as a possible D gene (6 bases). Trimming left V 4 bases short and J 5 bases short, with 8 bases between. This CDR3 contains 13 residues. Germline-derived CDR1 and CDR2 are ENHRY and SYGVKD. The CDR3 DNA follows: TGTGCCATCAGTGCGGGAGAGACCGGGGAGCTGTTTTTT. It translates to CAISAGETGELFF.

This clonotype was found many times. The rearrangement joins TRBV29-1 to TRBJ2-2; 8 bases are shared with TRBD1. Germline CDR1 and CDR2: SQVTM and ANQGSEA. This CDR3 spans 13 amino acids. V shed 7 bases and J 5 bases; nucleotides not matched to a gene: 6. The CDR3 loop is CSADRGGTGELFF. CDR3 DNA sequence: TGCAGCGCTGACAGGGGAGGAACCGGGGAGCTGTTTTTT.

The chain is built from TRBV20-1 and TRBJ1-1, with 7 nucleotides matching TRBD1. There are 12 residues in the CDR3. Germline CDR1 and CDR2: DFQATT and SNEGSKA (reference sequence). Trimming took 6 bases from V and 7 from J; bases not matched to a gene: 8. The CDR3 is CSAPGRGFEAFF. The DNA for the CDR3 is TGCAGTGCCCCCGGCAGGGGGTTTGAAGCTTTCTTT.

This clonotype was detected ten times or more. The CDR3 protein is CSVGQTYEQYF. DNA of the CDR3: TGCAGCGTCGGACAGACCTACGAGCAGTACTTC. V usage is TRBV29-1 and J usage is TRBJ2-7; perhaps TRBD1 as D (6 bases). V was clipped by 6 bases and J by 2 bases, with 8 bases between them. Germline CDR1 and CDR2: SQVTM and ANQGSEA. The CDR3 is 11 residues long.

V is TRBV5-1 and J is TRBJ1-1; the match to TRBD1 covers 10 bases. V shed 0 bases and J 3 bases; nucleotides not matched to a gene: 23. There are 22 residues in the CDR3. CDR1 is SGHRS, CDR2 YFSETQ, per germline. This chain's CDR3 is CASSLAFRDRGFRWLGDTEAFF. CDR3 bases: TGCGCCAGCAGCTTGGCCTTCCGGGACAGGGGATTCCGGTGGCTCGGGGACACTGAAGCTTTCTTT. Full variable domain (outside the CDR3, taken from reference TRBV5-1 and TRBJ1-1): KAGVTQTPRYLIKTRGQQVTLSCSPISGHRSVSWYQQTPGQGLQFLFEYFSETQRNKGNFPGRFSGRQFSNSRSEMNVSTLELGDSALYLCASSLAFRDRGFRWLGDTEAFFGQGTRLTVV.

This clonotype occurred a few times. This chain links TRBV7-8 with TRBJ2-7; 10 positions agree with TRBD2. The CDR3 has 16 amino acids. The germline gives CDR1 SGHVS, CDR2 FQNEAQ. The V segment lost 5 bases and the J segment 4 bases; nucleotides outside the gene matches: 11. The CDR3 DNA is TGTGCCAGCAGCACACTAGCTAGCGGGAGATGGTACGAGCAGTACTTC. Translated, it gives CASSTLASGRWYEQYF.

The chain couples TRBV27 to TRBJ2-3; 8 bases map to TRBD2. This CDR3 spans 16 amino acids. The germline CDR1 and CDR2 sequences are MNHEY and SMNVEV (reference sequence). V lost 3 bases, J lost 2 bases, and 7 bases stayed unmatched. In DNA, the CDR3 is TGTGCCAGCAGTTTGAGCGGGAGAATTTACACAGATACGCAGTATTTT. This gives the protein CASSLSGRIYTDTQYF.

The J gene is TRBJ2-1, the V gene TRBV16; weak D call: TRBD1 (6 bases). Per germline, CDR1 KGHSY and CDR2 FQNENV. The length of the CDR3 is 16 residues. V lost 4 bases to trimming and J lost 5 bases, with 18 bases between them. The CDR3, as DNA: TGTGCCAGCAGCCTACCCCGTTACAGGGTAGACAATGAGCAGTTCTTC. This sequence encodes CASSLPRYRVDNEQFF.

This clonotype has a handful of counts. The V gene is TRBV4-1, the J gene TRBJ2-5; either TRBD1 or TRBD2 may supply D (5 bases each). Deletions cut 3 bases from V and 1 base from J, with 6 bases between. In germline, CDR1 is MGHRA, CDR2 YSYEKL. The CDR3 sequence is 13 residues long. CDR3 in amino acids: CASSQGVQETQYF. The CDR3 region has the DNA TGCGCCAGCAGCCAGGGGGTCCAAGAGACCCAGTACTTC.

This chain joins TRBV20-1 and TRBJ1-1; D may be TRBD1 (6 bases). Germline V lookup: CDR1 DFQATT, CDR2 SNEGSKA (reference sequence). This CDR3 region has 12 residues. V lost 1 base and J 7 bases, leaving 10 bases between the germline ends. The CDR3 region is CSARARTVEAFF. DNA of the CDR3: TGCAGTGCTAGAGCCAGGACAGTTGAAGCTTTCTTT.

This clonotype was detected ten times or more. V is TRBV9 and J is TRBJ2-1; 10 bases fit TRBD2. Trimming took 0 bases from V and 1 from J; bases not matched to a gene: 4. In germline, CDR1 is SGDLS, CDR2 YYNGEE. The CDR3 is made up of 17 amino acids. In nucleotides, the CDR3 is TGTGCCAGCAGCGTAGCTGCTAGCGGGAGTTCCTACAATGAGCAGTTCTTC. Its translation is CASSVAASGSSYNEQFF.